Presented here are 2 T cell receptor beta chains from one specimen sequenced in a study of blood T cell repertoires in COVID-19 (dated by TCRdb to 2019 to 2021). Libraries were prepared through the immunoSEQ multiplex PCR assay. Here the immuneACCESS table is served through TCRdb, limited to in-frame sequences with V and J called. Missing clones are a known gap in these copies; in checked studies unresolved V genes cover under half, and the rest lacks a known reason. The sample table records about 170,000 clones; approximately 81% of these occur just once. The top ten clones comprise about 14% of the sample. The source material was peripheral blood. The receptors shown here come from a woman in her seventies with COVID-19, enrolled during active disease.

This chain joins TRBV2 and TRBJ1-5, with TRBD1 matching over 10 bases. The length of the CDR3 is 14 residues. J lost 8 bases, V lost 1 base, and 2 bases had no gene match. Germline-derived CDR1 and CDR2 are SNHLY and FYNNEI. DNA for the CDR3: TGTGCCAGCAGTGAAGGGGGACAGGGGAAGCCCCAGCATTTT. This sequence encodes CASSEGGQGKPQHF.

The chain has TRBV6-6 and TRBJ2-7; D might be TRBD2 (5 bases). The V end was cut by 6 bases, the J end by 4 bases, with 13 bases between. The CDR3 spans 13 residues. Per the germline V gene, CDR1 is MNHNY and CDR2 is SVGAGI (reference sequence). The CDR3 loop reads CASSYGLKYEQYF. The CDR3 region has the DNA TGTGCCAGCAGCTATGGACTCAAGTACGAGCAGTACTTC.